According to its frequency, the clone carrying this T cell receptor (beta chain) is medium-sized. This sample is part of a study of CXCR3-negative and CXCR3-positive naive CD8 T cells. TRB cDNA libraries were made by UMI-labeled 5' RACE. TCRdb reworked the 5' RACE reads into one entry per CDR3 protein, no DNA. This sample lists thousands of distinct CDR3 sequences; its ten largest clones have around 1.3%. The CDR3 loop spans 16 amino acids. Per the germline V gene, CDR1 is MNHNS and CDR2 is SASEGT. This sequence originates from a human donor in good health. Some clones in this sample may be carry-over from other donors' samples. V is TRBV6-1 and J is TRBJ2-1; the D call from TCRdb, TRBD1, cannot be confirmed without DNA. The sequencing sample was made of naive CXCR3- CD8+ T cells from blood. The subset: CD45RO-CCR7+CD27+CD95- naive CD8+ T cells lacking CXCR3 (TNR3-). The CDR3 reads CASRTGTSPLIDEQFF.